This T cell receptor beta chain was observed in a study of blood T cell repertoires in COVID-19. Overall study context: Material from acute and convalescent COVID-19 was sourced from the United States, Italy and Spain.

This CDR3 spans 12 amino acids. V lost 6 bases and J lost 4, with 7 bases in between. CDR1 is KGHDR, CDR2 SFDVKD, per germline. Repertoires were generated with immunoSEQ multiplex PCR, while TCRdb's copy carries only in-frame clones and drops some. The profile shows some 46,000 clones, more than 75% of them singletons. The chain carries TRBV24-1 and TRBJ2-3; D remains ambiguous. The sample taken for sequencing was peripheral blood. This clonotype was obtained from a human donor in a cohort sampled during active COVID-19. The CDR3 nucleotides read TGTGCCACCAGTCTTAATTCAGATACGCAGTATTTT. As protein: CATSLNSDTQYF.